This T cell receptor (beta chain) was sequenced for a study of graft-versus-host responses after intestinal transplantation (dated by TCRdb to about 2021). For the study in its entirety: Recipients received multivisceral, liver-intestinal, or isolated intestinal transplants. Rather than going through the commercial service, samples from three later patients were sequenced in-house on an Illumina MiSeq and processed with MiXCR. Of the 20 to 25 intestinal transplant recipients enrolled in the cohort, one of whom was a retransplant, a few patients without pretransplant specimens were excluded. All recipients received anti-thymocyte globulin induction followed by maintenance tacrolimus and steroids for roughly three years. To identify alloreactive clones, pre-transplant mixed lymphocyte reaction products were sequenced and then compared with unstimulated pre-transplant donor and recipient T cells. Graft-versus-host and host-versus-graft alloreactive T cell clones were tracked in the graft, circulation and bone marrow after intestinal transplantation using bulk TCR-beta CDR3 sequencing. A peak of at least 4% donor T cells among recipient peripheral blood mononuclear cells was the definition used for donor T cell macrochimerism. General findings and caveats noted by the study authors: GvH clones turned up in recipient bone marrow, with some appearing earlier in ileal mucosa or blood, a pattern consistent with an intestinal mucosal origin. Patients with donor T cell macrochimerism had high GvH to HvG T cell clonal ratios in their allografts. The conclusions were limited by the relatively low number and heterogeneity of the intestinal transplant patients. Peak levels of circulating GvH clones were associated with declines in HvG clones early after transplant.

The sample's time point, from its label and the paper: cells obtained before transplantation from donor or recipient. CD3+CD4+ and CD3+CD8+ populations were FACS-sorted from unstimulated pre-transplant donor and recipient cells taken from spleen or lymph nodes. Libraries were built with the immunoSEQ multiplex PCR assay. For most patients, genomic DNA was isolated with the Qiagen DNeasy Blood and Tissue Kit and shipped frozen to Adaptive Biotechnologies for TCR sequencing. High-throughput TCR-beta CDR3 sequencing of genomic DNA from most patients was performed by Adaptive Biotechnologies. Per the authors' processing: TCR sequencing data were retrieved from Adaptive's ImmunoSEQ software for about 17 patients, whereas three other patients were processed with MiXCR and VDJtools. CD4 versus CD8 sorting errors were corrected by removing sequences found in both subsets at a frequency ratio below 5:1. CDR3 nucleotide sequences shared between donor and recipient were removed because the origin of such sequences could not be assigned. At least 2-fold expansion over unstimulated cells and a minimum CFSE-low frequency of 0.002% (template counts) or 0.001% (read counts) were required for clones to be classified as alloreactive. Clones detected in sequenced pre-transplant spleen, lymph node, or MLR CFSE-low populations of the donor or recipient were defined as mappable. The cumulative frequency of alloreactive clones was calculated as a percentage of all sequences, weighted by copy number. TCRdb holds this immuneACCESS table with in-frame rearrangements only. Some clones are missing; in checked studies, unresolved V genes explain under half, and the rest has no known cause. V and J calls and clone size are copied from that table; D and trimming were computed from the DNA. This sample has about 85,000 clones in its table, and less than 95% of those were observed once. In total, the top ten clones hold 7.6% of the sample.

From V the trimming removes 3 bases and from J it removes 6 bases, while the gene matches leave 17 bases of the junction unaccounted for. Counted from cysteine to phenylalanine, this CDR3 has 18 amino acids. The retained sequence is limited to the CDR3, 54 bases, with the frame set at the first base. CDR1 and CDR2 were assigned from the germline V gene as ENHRY and SYGVKD. Regarding this clone: No antigen is known for it. No qualities accompany the bases; no much larger clone lies one base away.

The sequence is built from TRBV10-3 and TRBJ1-1; 9 bases in between match TRBD1. This receptor was identified in a human donor who was the organ donor for an intestinal transplant. Sequenced here: unstimulated CD8+ T cells sorted from spleen or lymph node cells, sampled before transplant. The DNA is TGTGCCATCAGTGAAACAGTAGTCGGGACAGGGCCGTCGTCTGAAGCTTTCTTT. Its protein product is CAISETVVGTGPSSEAFF.